This record looks at one T cell receptor beta chain sequence and its context. V lost 3 bases to trimming and J lost 6 bases, with 12 bases between them. This CDR3 is built from 15 residues. Germline-derived CDR1 and CDR2 are LNHDA and SQIVND (reference sequence). The record originates from a study of blood T cell repertoires in COVID-19. Study summary: The analysed material was cDNA or gDNA that came from T cells, B-cell-depleted T cells, or PBMCs.

Authors' analysis steps: Estimation of nucleated cell counts relied on the amplification of reference gene primers. Profiled with immunoSEQ multiplex PCR; TCRdb holds only in-frame clones, not every one. V, J and clone size derive from that table, while D and trimming were established from the DNA sequence. The repertoire consists of more than 55,000 clones, with roughly 80% occurring once and the leading ten covering approximately 14%. The sample taken for sequencing was peripheral blood. The gene calls are TRBV19 and TRBJ1-6; TRBD1 is a possible D gene (6 bases). This TCR derives from a woman in her seventies with acute or convalescent COVID-19. CDR3 bases: TGTGCCAGTAGTATTTACGGGACAAGTAATTCACCCCTCCACTTT. This codes for CASSIYGTSNSPLHF.